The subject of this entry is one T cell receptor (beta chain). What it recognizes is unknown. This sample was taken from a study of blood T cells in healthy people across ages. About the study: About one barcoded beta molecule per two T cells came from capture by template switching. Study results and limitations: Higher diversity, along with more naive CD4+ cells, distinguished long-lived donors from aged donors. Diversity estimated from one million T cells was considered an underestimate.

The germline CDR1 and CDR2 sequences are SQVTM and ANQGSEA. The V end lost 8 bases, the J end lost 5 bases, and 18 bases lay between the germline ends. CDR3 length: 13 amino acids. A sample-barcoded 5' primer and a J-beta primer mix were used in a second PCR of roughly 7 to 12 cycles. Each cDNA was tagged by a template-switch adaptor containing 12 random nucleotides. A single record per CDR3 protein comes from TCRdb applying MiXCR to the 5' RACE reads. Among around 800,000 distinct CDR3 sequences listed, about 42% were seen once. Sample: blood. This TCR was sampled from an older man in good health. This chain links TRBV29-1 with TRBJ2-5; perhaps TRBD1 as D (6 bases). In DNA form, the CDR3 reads TGCAGCACCAGACAGGCCTTGGGGGAGACCCAGTACTTC. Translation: CSTRQALGETQYF.